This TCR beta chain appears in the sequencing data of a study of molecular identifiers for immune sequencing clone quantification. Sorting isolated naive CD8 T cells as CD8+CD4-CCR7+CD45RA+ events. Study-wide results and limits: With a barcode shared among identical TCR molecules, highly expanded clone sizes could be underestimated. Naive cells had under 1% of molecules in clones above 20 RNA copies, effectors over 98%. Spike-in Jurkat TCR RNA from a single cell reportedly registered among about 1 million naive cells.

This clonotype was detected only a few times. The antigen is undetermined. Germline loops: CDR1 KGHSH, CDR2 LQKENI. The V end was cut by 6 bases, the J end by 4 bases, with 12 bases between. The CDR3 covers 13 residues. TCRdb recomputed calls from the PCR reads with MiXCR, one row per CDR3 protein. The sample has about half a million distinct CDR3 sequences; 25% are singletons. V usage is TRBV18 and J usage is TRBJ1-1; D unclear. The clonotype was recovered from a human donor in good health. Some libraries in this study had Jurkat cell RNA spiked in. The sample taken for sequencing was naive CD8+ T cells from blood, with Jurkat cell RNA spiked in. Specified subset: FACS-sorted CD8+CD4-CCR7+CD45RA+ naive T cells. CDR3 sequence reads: CASSRPWGTEAFF. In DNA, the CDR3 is TGTGCCAGCTCCCGACCATGGGGCACTGAAGCTTTCTTT.